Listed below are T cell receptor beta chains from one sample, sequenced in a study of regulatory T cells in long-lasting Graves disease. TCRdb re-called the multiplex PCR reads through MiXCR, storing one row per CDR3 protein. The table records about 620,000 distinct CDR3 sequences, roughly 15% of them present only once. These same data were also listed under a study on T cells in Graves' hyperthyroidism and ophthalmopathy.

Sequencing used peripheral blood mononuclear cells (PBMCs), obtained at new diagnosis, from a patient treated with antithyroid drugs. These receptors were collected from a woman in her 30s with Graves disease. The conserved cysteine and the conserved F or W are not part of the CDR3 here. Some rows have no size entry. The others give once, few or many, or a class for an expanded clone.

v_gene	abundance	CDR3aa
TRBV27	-	ASSLLSDRGSYEQY
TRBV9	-	ASSERGGHEQY
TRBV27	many	ASSLGALGADTQY
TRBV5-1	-	ASSLISLQTTGELF
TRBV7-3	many	ASSLGSLGEAF
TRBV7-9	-	ASSLRQGMYGYT
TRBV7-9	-	ASSLYMATSGRGNEQF
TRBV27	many	ASSHQLVGLAGKDTQY
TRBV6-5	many	ASSYTGGNYGYT
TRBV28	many	ASSLFTPRETQY
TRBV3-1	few	ASSRKGQGGEKLF
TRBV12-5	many	ASGFRADTQY
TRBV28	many	ASSLIKRGGEQY
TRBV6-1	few	ASSRTDYNEQF
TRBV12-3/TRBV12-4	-	ASSLLVGGPFQFTYGYT
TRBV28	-	ASSLFLRGYNEQF
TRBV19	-	ASSSPRLAGGGYNEQF
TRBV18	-	ASSQNSRDGMY
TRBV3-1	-	ASSQVRGRAYPYNEQF
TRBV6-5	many	ASSYFRTGKNSSYEQY
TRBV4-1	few	ASSPGEGSIEVGYT
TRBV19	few	ASSSRGPEYEQY
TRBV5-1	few	ASSPGLAGANNEQF
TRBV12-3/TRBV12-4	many	ASSPGQGANEQF
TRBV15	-	ATSRDLQGGNTIY
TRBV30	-	AWSAWGNQPQH
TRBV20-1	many	SALNRLASYEQY
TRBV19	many	ASLGRGRGKAF
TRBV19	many	ASRRTGGADQPQH
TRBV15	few	ATSVWEQREKLF
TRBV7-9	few	ASGGFPINEQF
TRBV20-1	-	SARDREGSYEQY
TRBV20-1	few	SANGHKGLF
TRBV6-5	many	ASSYSSSSYNEQF
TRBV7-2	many	ASSLVGAADGYT
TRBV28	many	ASSYNRDPFNGTEAF
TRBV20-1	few	SARFLPDPSGTQETQY
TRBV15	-	ATSRPGEEQY
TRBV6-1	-	ASSTSSGTSGTMLEQY
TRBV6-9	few	ASSYSKISTDTQY
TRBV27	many	ASSLGTQGGERETQY
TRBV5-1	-	ASSLGGQLATNEKLF
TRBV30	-	AWLHNYGYT
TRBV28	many	ASSLQGRVGETQY
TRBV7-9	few	ASKQGVGTEAF
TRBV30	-	AWSPNNYEQY
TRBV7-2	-	ASSEASGGADTQY
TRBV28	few	ASSAGSELGYT
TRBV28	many	ASALGAYNEQF
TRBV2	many	ASSDPGQANTGELF
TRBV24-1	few	ATSDWTELYGYT
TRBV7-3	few	ASSLSVGDTQY
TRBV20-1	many	SAADRGPETQY
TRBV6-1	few	ASSPAATGLYNEQF